The clone carrying this T cell receptor (beta chain) was seen only a few times. These data belong to a study of control samples from healthy donors and cancer patients. The ends lost 8 bases at V and 5 bases at J; junction bases unmatched: 12. The CDR3 covers 15 residues. Germline-derived CDR1 and CDR2 are ENHRY and SYGVKD. Sequencing was performed with immunoSEQ multiplex PCR; in TCRdb, only in-frame clones are kept and a portion is missing. The profile shows 80,000 to 100,000 clones, approximately 86% of them singletons. The origin of this receptor is a man in his thirties or forties in good health. The chain employs TRBV10-3 and TRBJ2-7, with 10 bases identical to TRBD2. Sample: blood. The CDR3 nucleotides are TGTGCCATCCGCCTGGCAGCGGGAGGGGGCAACGAGCAGTACTTC. Residues: CAIRLAAGGGNEQYF.